This T cell receptor (beta chain) was sequenced for a study of immune evolution from preneoplasia to lung adenocarcinoma (dated by TCRdb to about 2021). Concerning the study at large: HLA loss of heterozygosity was seen in about 7%, 15% and 30% of AIS, MIA and ADC lesions, and in no AAH lesions. POLYSOLVER was used to infer Class I HLA alleles from exome data, and LOHHLA was used to detect allele-specific HLA loss. The immune data were integrated with whole exome sequencing and methylation data from the same cohort of nodules. Resected precursor lesions (AAH, AIS, MIA) and invasive adenocarcinomas were compared against paired morphologically normal lung tissue. TCR sequencing data came from approximately 51 patients. Immune contexture across lung adenocarcinoma precursors and invasive adenocarcinoma was profiled using immune gene expression, TCR sequencing and multiplex immunofluorescence. In total, the cohort included some 50 patients with pulmonary nodules, all of whom underwent surgical resection. The sample size depended on which specimens were available, not on a prior power calculation. The study reported that around 100 samples were used for TCR sequencing.

Summary of the overall study and its limitations: T cell clonality was highest in KRAS-mutant nodules compared with EGFR-mutant or double wild-type lesions. Because all patients came from Japan and China, whether the findings apply to Western populations was uncertain. Top T cell clone frequencies were highest in normal lung and appeared to decrease progressively from AAH through AIS, MIA and invasive adenocarcinoma. Clonality was highest in normal lung, while later-stage lesions appeared to have lower clonality but higher T cell density and diversity. The findings reflected association rather than direct causation, and larger cohorts with long-term follow-up and longitudinal biopsies were considered necessary.

With regard to this clone: Its antigen is unknown. No base quality values were provided; no much bigger clone lies one nucleotide off.

The patients had resection in Japan or China between the mid-2010s and the late 2010s. The histologic diagnosis of each case was independently confirmed on H&E slides by two lung cancer pathologists. For nucleic acid extraction, premalignant or tumor cells were enriched by macro-dissection following pathologic assessment. The AllPrep DNA/RNA FFPE Kit was used to isolate DNA from FFPE tissue. The CDR3 has 16 amino acids, counting the end cysteine and phenylalanine. Of all the DNA, just the CDR3 is kept, 48 bases in frame from base 1. CDR1 and CDR2 are drawn from the germline V gene: SGDLS, YYNGEE. The V end gives up 2 bases and the J end 7 bases, leaving 9 bases in the junction not matched to a gene. Using the immunoSEQ hsTCRbeta Kit, TCR beta CDR3 regions were sequenced from DNA. In the authors' own workflow: TCR sequencing data were analysed with the ImmunoSEQ Analyzer. T cell clonality was defined as 1 minus Pielou's evenness computed on productive rearrangements. T cell diversity was measured with the inverse Simpson index on productive templates. T cell density was defined as TCR beta template counts normalized to usable DNA, with usable DNA estimated by amplifying and sequencing housekeeping genes. TCR metrics were compared across histologic stages using two-sided Kruskal-Wallis tests. TCRdb obtained this table from immuneACCESS and retained in-frame rearrangements with V and J assigned. These tables miss some clones; where compared with another copy, unresolved V genes account for less than half of the shortfall, and the remainder is unexplained. V, J and clone size derive from that table, while D and trimming were established from the DNA sequence. Within this sample are thousands of clones, with just over 75% of them counted one time only. Under 8% of the sample rests with the top ten.

The chain employs TRBV9 and TRBJ2-2, with TRBD2 matching 9 junction bases. The receptor's source is a person aged 55-85 years with lung adenocarcinoma. Sample: FFPE lung adenocarcinoma in situ tissue. Taken with the paper, the label for cell subset or site translates to: preinvasive adenocarcinoma in situ (AIS). The CDR3 region: CASSVGSGGRGGELFF. In nucleotide form, the sequence is TGTGCCAGCAGCGTTGGGAGCGGGGGGCGAGGCGGGGAGCTGTTTTTT.